This T cell receptor beta chain was obtained from a study of blood T cell repertoires in COVID-19. Whole-study context: From T cells, B-cell-depleted T cells, or PBMCs came the material, which was cDNA or gDNA.

Each recovered donor of Cohort 3 presented with two negative PCRs, clearance, or symptom resolution. This clone was observed a single time. The table came from immunoSEQ multiplex PCR; TCRdb's copy has only in-frame clones and leaves some out. The table lists 250,000 or so clones, about four fifths of them singletons. Trimming removed 4 bases at V and 5 bases at J, with 14 bases between. Germline V gene lookup returns CDR1 LGHDT and CDR2 YNNKEL (reference sequence). The CDR3 sequence is 15 residues long. This TCR derives from a man aged 55 to 70 who had recovered from COVID-19. Specimen: PBMCs or T cells enriched from blood (not recorded which). The chain joins TRBV3-1 (or the pseudogene TRBV3-2) to TRBJ2-2, with D possibly being TRBD2 (7 bases). As DNA, the CDR3 is TGTGCCAGCAGCCTGCGGGGGCCTGAGACCGGGGAGCTGTTTTTT. It yields the protein CASSLRGPETGELFF.